One sample yielded the 14 T cell receptor beta chains listed below, sequenced in a study of early T cells in non-severe SARS-CoV-2 infection (dated by TCRdb to the early 2020s). The library was produced with 5' RACE. The sequencer was a NextSeq 500. TCRdb trimmed the raw reads at Q25, called clones with MiXCR and kept productive beta chains. Every entry covers one CDR3 protein and lists the most common genes and DNA from its rows. For this sample the table gives around 57,000 distinct CDR3 sequences, of which 11% were detected only once. The ten largest clones add up to roughly 1.7% of the sample. Sequencing was done on a sample of whole blood. The source of these receptors is an adult who was a healthcare worker with PCR-confirmed SARS-CoV-2 infection or an uninfected control (not recorded which).

This clonotype was counted a few times. The rearrangement joins TRBV7-9 to TRBJ1-1; a weak D match, TRBD1 (5 bases). The CDR3 length is 12 residues. Per the germline V gene, CDR1 is SEHNR and CDR2 is FQNEAQ (reference sequence). Trimming removed 6 bases from V and 7 bases from J, with 12 bases in between. CDR3 sequence: CASRIQEIEAFF. CDR3 in DNA: TGTGCCAGCAGAATACAGGAGATTGAAGCTTTCTTT.

The chain has TRBV6-5 and TRBJ1-5, with D uncertain. The CDR3 spans 17 residues. With 0 bases removed from V and 0 bases from J, the gap between germline ends came to 12 bases. Per the germline V gene, CDR1 is MNHEY and CDR2 is SVGAGI. CDR3 coding DNA: TGTGCCAGCAGTTACTCGACCCCCGAGAGTAGCAATCAGCCCCAGCATTTT. Its translation is CASSYSTPESSNQPQHF.

Only a few counts were recorded for this clonotype. The V gene is TRBV29-1, the J gene TRBJ1-2; D perhaps matches TRBD1 (6 bases). The CDR3 is 11 residues long. Deletions cut 5 bases from V and 8 bases from J, with 12 bases between. In germline, CDR1 is SQVTM, CDR2 ANQGSEA. In nucleotides, the CDR3 is TGCAGCGTTCACAGGGAAAGAGGCTACACCTTC. Protein product: CSVHRERGYTF.

This clonotype was counted ten times or more. The CDR3 DNA reads as TGCAGCGTTTCCCTTAACATCAAACAAGGGAATGAGCAGTTCTTC. This encodes CSVSLNIKQGNEQFF. The genes are TRBV29-1 and TRBJ2-1, with D uncertain. Germline V gene sequence: CDR1 SQVTM, CDR2 ANQGSEA. This CDR3 is built from 15 residues. The ends were cut back, 5 bases at V and 7 bases at J, with 21 bases in the middle.

This CDR3 is CAVQQLYEQYF. As DNA, the CDR3 is TGTGCGGTCCAGCAACTCTACGAGCAGTACTTC. The chain uses TRBV28 and TRBJ2-7; no firm D call. In germline, CDR1 is MDHEN, CDR2 SYDVKM. The CDR3 sequence is 11 residues long.

This clonotype has at least ten counts. The chain employs TRBV18 and TRBJ2-1; no definite D call. The germline CDR1 and CDR2 sequences are KGHSH and LQKENI. V shed 3 bases and J shed 1 base, with 16 bases lying between them. The length of the CDR3 is 17 residues. The CDR3 coding sequence is TGTGCCAGCTCACCCCTCCCGCGTGGTTTGTCCTACAATGAGCAGTTCTTC. Amino acids: CASSPLPRGLSYNEQFF.

This clonotype was picked up many times. V gene TRBV12-5 combines with J gene TRBJ2-1; 10 nucleotides line up with TRBD2. The CDR3 length is 17 residues. Germline trimming cut 4 bases from V and 2 bases from J; bases unmatched to any gene: 8. Germline V CDR1 and CDR2: LGHNT, FRNRAP. DNA of the CDR3: TGTGCTAGTGGTTCGCCCACTAGCGGGGATACCTACAATGAGCAGTTCTTC. Protein sequence: CASGSPTSGDTYNEQFF.

This clonotype appeared many times. The chain uses TRBV20-1 and TRBJ1-1; D may be TRBD1 (6 bases). V was shortened by 2 bases and J by 0 bases, with 10 bases between the two germline ends. Germline loops: CDR1 DFQATT, CDR2 SNEGSKA (reference sequence). This CDR3 has 14 amino acids. CDR3 region: CSARWGAMNTEAFF. The CDR3 region has the DNA TGCAGTGCTAGATGGGGGGCCATGAACACTGAAGCTTTCTTT.

This clonotype was observed a few times. This chain joins TRBV25-1 and TRBJ2-3; TRBD1 aligns across 8 bases. Germline V gene lookup returns CDR1 MGHDK and CDR2 SYGVNS. V gave up 8 bases and J gave up 5 bases; unmatched junction bases: 3. The CDR3 is made up of 12 amino acids. The CDR3 loop reads CASPGGRDTQYF. The CDR3 DNA sequence: TGTGCCAGCCCAGGGGGCAGAGATACGCAGTATTTT.

A few counts support this clonotype. The CDR3 loop is CASRTLLTGELFF. The CDR3 nucleotides are TGTGCCAGCAGGACCCTACTCACCGGGGAGCTGTTTTTT. The V call is TRBV11-2, the J call TRBJ2-2, with unresolved D. Trimming shortened V by 6 bases and J by 4 bases, and 9 bases separated the two germline ends. Germline V gene sequence: CDR1 SGHAT, CDR2 FQNNGV. This CDR3 has 13 amino acids.

This clonotype was seen at least ten times. The gene calls are TRBV4-2 and TRBJ1-1; no clear D. The CDR3 runs 13 residues. Germline V gene sequence: CDR1 LGHNA, CDR2 YNFKEQ. V was pared by 4 bases and J by 0 bases, with 6 bases between. Here the CDR3 DNA reads TGTGCCAGCAGCCCACAGATGAACACTGAAGCTTTCTTT. Encoded protein: CASSPQMNTEAFF.

The chain joins TRBV6-2 or TRBV6-3 to TRBJ2-3; D is possibly TRBD2 (6 bases). Germline V lookup: CDR1 MNHEY, CDR2 SVGEGT. This CDR3 region has 15 residues. Trimming took off 6 bases at V and 4 bases at J, with 17 bases between the two ends. The CDR3 protein is CASRPTSRFPDTQYF. The CDR3 region has the DNA TGTGCCAGCAGGCCCACTAGCAGATTTCCAGATACGCAGTATTTT.

This chain links TRBV7-9 with TRBJ2-7; D remains ambiguous. The length of the CDR3 is 12 residues. Between the trimmed V and J ends, which lost 5 bases and 4 bases, there was a span of 9 bases. The germline V gene encodes CDR1 SEHNR and CDR2 FQNEAQ (reference sequence). CDR3 in DNA: TGTGCCAGCAGCCCCGGCCAGTACGAGCAGTACTTC. It yields the protein CASSPGQYEQYF.

In this sample, this clonotype turned up many times. The chain uses TRBV18 and TRBJ1-2, with 7 nucleotides matching TRBD1. Germline V lookup: CDR1 KGHSH, CDR2 LQKENI. V gave up 6 bases and J gave up 7 bases; unmatched junction bases: 14. This CDR3 region has 15 residues. CDR3 loop: CASSPETGDVGGYTF. Here the CDR3 DNA reads TGTGCCAGCTCCCCCGAAACAGGGGACGTGGGTGGCTACACCTTC. The full variable domain, completed using reference TRBV18 and TRBJ1-2, is NAGVMQNPRHLVRRRGQEARLRCSPMKGHSHVYWYRQLPEEGLKFMVYLQKENIIDESGMPKERFSAEFPKEGPSILRIQQVVRGDSAAYFCASSPETGDVGGYTFGSGTRLTVV.